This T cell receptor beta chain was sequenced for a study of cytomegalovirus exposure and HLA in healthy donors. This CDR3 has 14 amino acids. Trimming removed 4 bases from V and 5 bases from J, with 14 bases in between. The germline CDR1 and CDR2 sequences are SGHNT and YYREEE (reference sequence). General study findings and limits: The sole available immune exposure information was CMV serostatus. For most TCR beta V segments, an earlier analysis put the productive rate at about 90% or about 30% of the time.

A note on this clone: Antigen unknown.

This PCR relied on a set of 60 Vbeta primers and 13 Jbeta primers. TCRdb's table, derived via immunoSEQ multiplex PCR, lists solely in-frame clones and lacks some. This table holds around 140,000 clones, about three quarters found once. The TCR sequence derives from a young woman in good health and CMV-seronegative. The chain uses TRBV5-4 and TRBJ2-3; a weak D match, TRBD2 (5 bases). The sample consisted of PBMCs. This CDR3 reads CASSPSGRKDTQYF. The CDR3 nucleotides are TGTGCCAGCAGCCCCTCGGGAAGGAAAGATACGCAGTATTTT.